This T cell receptor beta chain was profiled in a study of blood T cell repertoires in COVID-19. Study-wide context: The samples span acute and convalescent COVID-19 from the United States, Italy and Spain. Sources were T cells, B-cell-depleted T cells, or PBMCs; the material itself was cDNA or gDNA.

In the original workflow: It was from reference gene primer amplification that nucleated cell counts were estimated. Clones were sequenced by immunoSEQ multiplex PCR, and TCRdb holds only the in-frame ones, with some missing. That table furnishes V, J and clone size, whereas the DNA furnished D and trimming. The sample has around 100,000 clones; roughly 90% are singletons. CDR1 is SGHVS, CDR2 FQNEAQ, per germline. CDR3 length: 15 residues. V gave up 5 bases and J gave up 1 base, with 12 bases separating them. The sample was peripheral blood. The rearrangement joins TRBV7-8 to TRBJ1-5; no reliable D call. The origin of this receptor is a woman between 55 and 75 years old with acute or convalescent COVID-19. DNA of the CDR3: TGTGCCAGCAGCCCGACTCCGGGGAGCAATCAGCCCCAGCATTTT. Amino acids: CASSPTPGSNQPQHF.